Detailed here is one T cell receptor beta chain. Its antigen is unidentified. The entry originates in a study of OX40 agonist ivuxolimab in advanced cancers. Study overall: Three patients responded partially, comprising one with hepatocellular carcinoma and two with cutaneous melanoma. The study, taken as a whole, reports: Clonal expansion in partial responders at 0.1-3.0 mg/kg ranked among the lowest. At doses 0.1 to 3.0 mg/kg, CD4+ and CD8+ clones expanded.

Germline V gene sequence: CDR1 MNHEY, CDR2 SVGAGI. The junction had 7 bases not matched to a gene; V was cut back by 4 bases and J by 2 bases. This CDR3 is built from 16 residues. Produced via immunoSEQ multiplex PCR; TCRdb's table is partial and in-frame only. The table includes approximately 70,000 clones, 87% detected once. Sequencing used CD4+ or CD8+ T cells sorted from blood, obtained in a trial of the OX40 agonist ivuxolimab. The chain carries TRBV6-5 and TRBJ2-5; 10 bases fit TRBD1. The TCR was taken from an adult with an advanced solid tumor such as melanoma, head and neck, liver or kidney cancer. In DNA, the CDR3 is TGTGCCAGCAGTTCGCGTGACAGGGGGCGGCAAGAGACCCAGTACTTC. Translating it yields CASSSRDRGRQETQYF.